What follows is one TCR beta chain and its context. CDR1 and CDR2 (germline): SGHNT, YYREEE (reference sequence). The CDR3 has 16 amino acids. The trim removed 3 bases at V and 2 bases at J, leaving 5 bases unmatched. The sample comes from a study of blood T cell repertoires in COVID-19. For the study at large: In each case, the material was cDNA or gDNA derived from T cells, B-cell-depleted T cells, or PBMCs.

In the authors' methods: Estimation of nucleated cell counts was performed using reference gene primer amplification. Some clones are missing from TCRdb's copy, which holds only in-frame ones; the method was immunoSEQ multiplex PCR. The DNA gave D and trimming, while V, J and clone size come from that table. The profile shows over 250,000 clones, under 90% of them singletons. The receptor was isolated from a middle-aged man with acute or convalescent COVID-19. The rearrangement links TRBV5-4 to TRBJ1-5, with 10 bases aligning to TRBD1. The sample taken for sequencing was peripheral blood. The CDR3 nucleotides are TGTGCCAGCAGCTCCCAGGGGACAGGGGGCAATCAGCCCCAGCATTTT. Translated: CASSSQGTGGNQPQHF.